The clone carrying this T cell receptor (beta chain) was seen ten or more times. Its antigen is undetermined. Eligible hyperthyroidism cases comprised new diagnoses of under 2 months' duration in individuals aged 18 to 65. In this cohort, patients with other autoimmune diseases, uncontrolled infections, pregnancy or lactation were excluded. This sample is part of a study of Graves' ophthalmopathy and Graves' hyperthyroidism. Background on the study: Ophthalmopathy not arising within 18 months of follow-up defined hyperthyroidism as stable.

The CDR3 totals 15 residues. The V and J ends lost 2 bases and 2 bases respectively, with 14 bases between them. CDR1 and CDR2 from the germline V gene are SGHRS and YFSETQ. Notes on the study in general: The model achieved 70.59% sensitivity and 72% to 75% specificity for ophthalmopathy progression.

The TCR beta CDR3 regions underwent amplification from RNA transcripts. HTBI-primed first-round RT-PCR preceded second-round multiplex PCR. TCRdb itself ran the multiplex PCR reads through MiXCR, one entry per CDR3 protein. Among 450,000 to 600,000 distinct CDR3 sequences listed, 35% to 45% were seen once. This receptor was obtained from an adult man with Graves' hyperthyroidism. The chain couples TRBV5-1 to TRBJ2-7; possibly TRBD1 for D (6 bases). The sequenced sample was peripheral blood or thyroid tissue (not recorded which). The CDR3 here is CASSFSTGTAYEQYF. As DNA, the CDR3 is TGCGCCAGCAGCTTCTCGACAGGTACTGCCTACGAGCAGTACTTC.